These 5 T cell receptor beta chains came from one sample sequenced in a study of blood T cell repertoires in COVID-19. Assay: immunoSEQ multiplex PCR; the TCRdb copy retains only in-frame clones and omits some. The repertoire holds a few hundred thousand clones, just under 90% seen once, with more than 1.5% in the top ten. Input material: PBMCs or T cells enriched from blood (not recorded which). The source is a woman aged 55-69 years who had recovered from COVID-19.

This rearrangement joins TRBV2 to TRBJ1-4; D unclear. The CDR3 contains 14 residues. The ends were cut back, 3 bases at V and 1 base at J, with 6 bases in the middle. Germline V gives CDR1 SNHLY, CDR2 FYNNEI. The chain's CDR3 is CASSERRTNEKLFF. In DNA form, the CDR3 reads TGTGCCAGCAGTGAGAGGAGAACTAATGAAAAACTGTTTTTT.

The gene calls are TRBV28 and TRBJ2-3, with D uncertain. Germline CDR1 reads MDHEN; CDR2 reads SYDVKM. CDR3 length: 16 residues. V lost 6 bases to trimming and J lost 2 bases, with 18 bases between them. This CDR3 is CASSHDKFTITDTQYF. The CDR3 coding sequence is TGTGCCAGCAGCCATGACAAGTTTACCATCACAGATACGCAGTATTTT.

J is TRBJ1-1 and V is TRBV11-2; a possible D gene is TRBD1 (5 bases). This CDR3 region has 13 residues. V was trimmed by 8 bases and J by 0 bases, leaving 10 bases between them. Germline CDR1 SGHAT, CDR2 FQNNGV. DNA for the CDR3: TGTGCCAGCGCTCGGACACTGAACACTGAAGCTTTCTTT. Translating gives CASARTLNTEAFF.

The gene calls are TRBV5-1 and TRBJ2-2, with TRBD1 matching 8 bases. V trimming: 0 bases; J trimming: 3 bases; junction bases outside the gene matches: 4. Germline assignment: CDR1 SGHRS and CDR2 YFSETQ. This CDR3 is built from 16 residues. CDR3 sequence: CASSLEAGGHTGELFF. Written as DNA, the CDR3 is TGCGCCAGCAGCTTGGAGGCAGGGGGCCACACCGGGGAGCTGTTTTTT.

V gene TRBV6-1 combines with J gene TRBJ2-7, with 9 bases lining up with TRBD2. The CDR3 is 14 amino acids. CDR1 is MNHNS and CDR2 is SASEGT in the germline V gene. V lost 3 bases and J lost 4; bases outside the gene matches: 4. The CDR3 sequence: CASSDLAGAYEQYF. DNA of the CDR3: TGTGCCAGCAGTGATTTAGCGGGAGCATACGAGCAGTACTTC.